This TCR beta chain stems from a study of blood T cell repertoires in COVID-19. Whole-study context: Spain, Italy and the United States supplied samples that represented acute and convalescent COVID-19.

Repertoires were generated with immunoSEQ multiplex PCR, while TCRdb's copy carries only in-frame clones and drops some. The repertoire holds over 90,000 clones, 80% to 90% seen once, with around 4.8% in the top ten. The CDR3 covers 18 residues. Germline V CDR1 and CDR2: LGHNA, YNFKEQ. V was cut by 2 bases and J by 0 bases, with 14 bases left in between. Sequenced: peripheral blood. The chain employs TRBV4-2 and TRBJ2-6; a weak D match, TRBD1 (7 bases). The clonotype was recovered from a man older than 75 with COVID-19, enrolled during active disease. The CDR3 loop reads CASSQIRQGGSGANVLTF. The CDR3 DNA reads as TGTGCCAGCAGCCAAATCCGACAGGGAGGCTCTGGGGCCAACGTCCTGACTTTC.